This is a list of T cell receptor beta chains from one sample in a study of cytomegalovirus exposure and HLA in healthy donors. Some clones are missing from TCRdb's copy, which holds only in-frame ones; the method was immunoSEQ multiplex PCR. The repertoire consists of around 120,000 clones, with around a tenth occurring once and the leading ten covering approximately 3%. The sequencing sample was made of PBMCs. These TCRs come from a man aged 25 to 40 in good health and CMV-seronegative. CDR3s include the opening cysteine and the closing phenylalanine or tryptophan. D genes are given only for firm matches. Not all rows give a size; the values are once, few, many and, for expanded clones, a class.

CDR3 protein: CASRTGTGGFTGELFF
CDR3 DNA: TGTGCCAGCAGGACCGGGACAGGGGGCTTCACCGGGGAGCTGTTTTTT
CDR3 length: 16
clone size: NA
D gene: TRBD1
V gene: TRBV6-6
J gene: TRBJ2-2

CDR3 protein: CASSTRAGGETQYF
CDR3 DNA: TGTGCCAGCAGTACCCGTGCAGGTGGAGAGACCCAGTACTTC
CDR3 length: 14
clone size: few
D gene: NA
V gene: TRBV28
J gene: TRBJ2-5

CDR3 protein: CASSDDSVPSTDTQYF
CDR3 DNA: TGTGCCAGCAGTGATGACTCGGTCCCGAGCACAGATACGCAGTATTTT
CDR3 length: 16
clone size: few
D gene: NA
V gene: TRBV2
J gene: TRBJ2-3

CDR3 protein: CASSRLGGNQPQHF
CDR3 DNA: TGTGCCAGCAGCCGTCTAGGGGGCAATCAGCCCCAGCATTTT
CDR3 length: 14
clone size: few
D gene: NA
V gene: TRBV7-2
J gene: TRBJ1-5

CDR3 protein: CASSPGLAGLHEQYF
CDR3 DNA: TGCGCCAGCAGCCCAGGTTTAGCGGGACTCCACGAGCAGTACTTC
CDR3 length: 15
clone size: NA
D gene: TRBD2
V gene: TRBV4-1
J gene: TRBJ2-7

CDR3 protein: CASSTRLAGAGGELFF
CDR3 DNA: TGTGCCTCCTCTACTCGACTAGCGGGAGCCGGCGGGGAGCTGTTTTTT
CDR3 length: 16
clone size: NA
D gene: TRBD2
V gene: TRBV5-4
J gene: TRBJ2-2

CDR3 protein: CASRGGVFGYTF
CDR3 DNA: TGTGCCAGCAGGGGGGGGGTTTTTGGCTACACCTTC
CDR3 length: 12
clone size: NA
D gene: NA
V gene: TRBV2
J gene: TRBJ1-2

CDR3 protein: CASSIDPQRPNYGYTF
CDR3 DNA: TGTGCCAGTAGTATAGATCCGCAGAGGCCTAACTATGGCTACACCTTC
CDR3 length: 16
clone size: NA
D gene: NA
V gene: TRBV19
J gene: TRBJ1-2

CDR3 protein: CASSPSRTSGNEQFF
CDR3 DNA: TGTGCCAGTAGTCCCTCTCGGACTAGCGGCAATGAGCAGTTCTTC
CDR3 length: 15
clone size: few
D gene: TRBD2
V gene: TRBV19
J gene: TRBJ2-1

CDR3 protein: CASSWWGETYEQYF
CDR3 DNA: TGTGCCAGCAGCTGGTGGGGCGAGACGTACGAGCAGTACTTC
CDR3 length: 14
clone size: NA
D gene: NA
V gene: TRBV5-6
J gene: TRBJ2-7

CDR3 protein: CAWTGGGITEAFF
CDR3 DNA: TGTGCCTGGACAGGGGGCGGGATCACTGAAGCTTTCTTT
CDR3 length: 13
clone size: NA
D gene: TRBD1
V gene: TRBV30
J gene: TRBJ1-1

CDR3 protein: CASSLGMGAPNEKLFF
CDR3 DNA: TGCGCCAGCAGCTTGGGGATGGGGGCCCCTAATGAAAAACTGTTTTTT
CDR3 length: 16
clone size: few
D gene: NA
V gene: TRBV5-1
J gene: TRBJ1-4

CDR3 protein: CASSRKTAAGGYEQYF
CDR3 DNA: TGCGCCAGCAGCCGAAAGACCGCGGCCGGTGGGTACGAACAGTACTTC
CDR3 length: 16
clone size: NA
D gene: NA
V gene: TRBV4-1
J gene: TRBJ2-7

CDR3 protein: CASSSSPLGTATKNIQYF
CDR3 DNA: TGTGCCAGCAGTTCCTCACCCCTAGGGACAGCAACCAAAAACATTCAGTACTTC
CDR3 length: 18
clone size: NA
D gene: TRBD1
V gene: TRBV27
J gene: TRBJ2-4

CDR3 protein: CASGRTGGGYEQFF
CDR3 DNA: TGTGCCAGCGGGCGGACCGGAGGTGGTTATGAGCAGTTCTTC
CDR3 length: 14
clone size: few
D gene: NA
V gene: TRBV25-1
J gene: TRBJ2-1

CDR3 protein: CASSVSGSLGANVLTF
CDR3 DNA: TGTGCCAGCAGTGTCTCGGGGTCTCTGGGGGCCAACGTCCTGACTTTC
CDR3 length: 16
clone size: few
D gene: NA
V gene: TRBV25-1
J gene: TRBJ2-6

CDR3 protein: CASSLAGVNYGYTF
CDR3 DNA: TGTGCCAGCAGCTTGGCCGGAGTGAACTATGGCTACACCTTC
CDR3 length: 14
clone size: few
D gene: NA
V gene: TRBV5-4
J gene: TRBJ1-2

CDR3 protein: CASSAGWDTGELFF
CDR3 DNA: TGTGCCAGCAGTGCGGGATGGGACACCGGGGAGCTGTTTTTT
CDR3 length: 14
clone size: NA
D gene: NA
V gene: TRBV6-4
J gene: TRBJ2-2

CDR3 protein: CSVGQGGYGYTF
CDR3 DNA: TGCAGCGTTGGACAGGGGGGCTATGGCTACACTTTC
CDR3 length: 12
clone size: NA
D gene: TRBD1
V gene: TRBV29-1
J gene: TRBJ1-2

CDR3 protein: CASSPGTSASYEQYF
CDR3 DNA: TGTGCCAGCAGCCCCGGGACTAGCGCCTCCTACGAGCAGTACTTC
CDR3 length: 15
clone size: NA
D gene: TRBD2
V gene: TRBV5-4
J gene: TRBJ2-7

CDR3 protein: CASTLHRGLAKNIQYF
CDR3 DNA: TGTGCCAGCACCTTACATAGGGGGTTAGCCAAAAACATTCAGTACTTC
CDR3 length: 16
clone size: NA
D gene: NA
V gene: TRBV27
J gene: TRBJ2-4

CDR3 protein: CASSQVRSASGYTF
CDR3 DNA: TGTGCCAGCAGCCAAGTCCGGTCCGCTAGTGGCTACACCTTC
CDR3 length: 14
clone size: NA
D gene: NA
V gene: TRBV14
J gene: TRBJ1-2

CDR3 protein: CASTNNRGNSGAFF
CDR3 DNA: TGTGCCAGTACCAACAACCGGGGAAATTCGGGGGCTTTCTTT
CDR3 length: 14
clone size: NA
D gene: NA
V gene: TRBV19
J gene: TRBJ1-1

CDR3 protein: CASSIGLAYTGELFF
CDR3 DNA: TGTGCCAGTAGTATAGGACTAGCCTACACCGGGGAGCTGTTTTTT
CDR3 length: 15
clone size: few
D gene: TRBD2
V gene: TRBV19
J gene: TRBJ2-2

CDR3 protein: CASSTGQLYEQYF
CDR3 DNA: TGTGCCAGCAGTACGGGACAGCTCTACGAGCAGTACTTC
CDR3 length: 13
clone size: NA
D gene: TRBD1
V gene: TRBV27
J gene: TRBJ2-7

CDR3 protein: CASSLGTGVNEKLFF
CDR3 DNA: TGTGCCAGCAGCTTAGGGACAGGCGTTAATGAAAAACTGTTTTTT
CDR3 length: 15
clone size: few
D gene: TRBD1
V gene: TRBV7-8
J gene: TRBJ1-4

CDR3 protein: CASSLARGDTQYF
CDR3 DNA: TGTGCCAGCAGCTTAGCGAGGGGGGATACGCAGTATTTT
CDR3 length: 13
clone size: NA
D gene: NA
V gene: TRBV7-6
J gene: TRBJ2-3

CDR3 protein: CASSSLAGGNEQYF
CDR3 DNA: TGTGCCAGCAGCTCCCTAGCAGGGGGAAACGAGCAGTACTTC
CDR3 length: 14
clone size: NA
D gene: TRBD1
V gene: TRBV5-6
J gene: TRBJ2-7

CDR3 protein: CASSLEVRNIYNEQFF
CDR3 DNA: TGTGCCAGCAGCTTAGAGGTCAGGAACATTTACAATGAGCAGTTCTTC
CDR3 length: 16
clone size: NA
D gene: NA
V gene: TRBV11-2
J gene: TRBJ2-1

CDR3 protein: CASSSIPGETQYF
CDR3 DNA: TGTGCTAGCAGCTCCATCCCCGGGGAGACCCAGTACTTC
CDR3 length: 13
clone size: NA
D gene: NA
V gene: TRBV7-7
J gene: TRBJ2-5

CDR3 protein: CASSELIGEGQETQYF
CDR3 DNA: TGCGCCAGCAGTGAGTTAATAGGGGAAGGTCAAGAGACCCAGTACTTC
CDR3 length: 16
clone size: NA
D gene: NA
V gene: TRBV10-2
J gene: TRBJ2-5

CDR3 protein: CAIRAGAETQYF
CDR3 DNA: TGTGCCATTCGCGCGGGAGCGGAGACCCAGTACTTC
CDR3 length: 12
clone size: few
D gene: TRBD2
V gene: TRBV6-1
J gene: TRBJ2-5

CDR3 protein: CASSTSGRLRSSYEQYF
CDR3 DNA: TGTGCCAGTTCGACTAGCGGGAGGCTTAGGAGCTCCTACGAGCAGTACTTC
CDR3 length: 17
clone size: few
D gene: TRBD2
V gene: TRBV28
J gene: TRBJ2-7

CDR3 protein: CASSTGAPGNQPQHF
CDR3 DNA: TGCGCCAGCAGCACAGGGGCGCCGGGCAATCAGCCCCAGCATTTT
CDR3 length: 15
clone size: few
D gene: TRBD1
V gene: TRBV5-1
J gene: TRBJ1-5

CDR3 protein: CASSISQGMNTEAFF
CDR3 DNA: TGTGCCAGTAGTATAAGTCAGGGAATGAACACTGAAGCTTTCTTT
CDR3 length: 15
clone size: NA
D gene: NA
V gene: TRBV19
J gene: TRBJ1-1

CDR3 protein: CASRSFRDRDNYGYTF
CDR3 DNA: TGTGCCAGCAGGAGCTTCAGGGATAGAGACAACTATGGCTACACCTTC
CDR3 length: 16
clone size: NA
D gene: NA
V gene: TRBV2
J gene: TRBJ1-2

CDR3 protein: CASSQEQGYTEAFF
CDR3 DNA: TGCGCCAGCAGCCAAGAGCAGGGATACACTGAAGCTTTCTTT
CDR3 length: 14
clone size: few
D gene: NA
V gene: TRBV4-1
J gene: TRBJ1-1

CDR3 protein: CASSPRGQNTEAFF
CDR3 DNA: TGCGCCAGCAGCCCGAGGGGACAGAACACTGAAGCTTTCTTT
CDR3 length: 14
clone size: few
D gene: NA
V gene: TRBV5-1
J gene: TRBJ1-1

CDR3 protein: CASSLMRITGTGELFF
CDR3 DNA: TGTGCCAGCAGCCTAATGAGGATTACAGGGACCGGGGAGCTGTTTTTT
CDR3 length: 16
clone size: NA
D gene: NA
V gene: TRBV27
J gene: TRBJ2-2

CDR3 protein: CSASSADTQYF
CDR3 DNA: TGCAGTGCTAGTAGCGCAGATACGCAGTATTTT
CDR3 length: 11
clone size: NA
D gene: NA
V gene: TRBV20-1
J gene: TRBJ2-3

CDR3 protein: CASSQDSRMNTEAFF
CDR3 DNA: TGTGCCAGCAGCCAGGACAGTCGCATGAACACTGAAGCTTTCTTT
CDR3 length: 15
clone size: NA
D gene: NA
V gene: TRBV7-9
J gene: TRBJ1-1

CDR3 protein: CAWSDNNYGYTF
CDR3 DNA: TGTGCCTGGAGTGATAATAACTATGGCTACACCTTC
CDR3 length: 12
clone size: few
D gene: NA
V gene: TRBV30
J gene: TRBJ1-2

CDR3 protein: CASSQGLGGRRQPQHF
CDR3 DNA: TGCGCCAGCAGCCAAGGCCTGGGGGGAAGGCGACAGCCCCAGCATTTT
CDR3 length: 16
clone size: few
D gene: NA
V gene: TRBV4-1
J gene: TRBJ1-5

CDR3 protein: CASSYPTSGGSETQYF
CDR3 DNA: TGTGCCAGCAGTTACCCAACATCAGGGGGCTCGGAGACCCAGTACTTC
CDR3 length: 16
clone size: few
D gene: TRBD1
V gene: TRBV6-5
J gene: TRBJ2-5

CDR3 protein: CASHLQGDTGELFF
CDR3 DNA: TGTGCCAGTCACCTACAGGGTGACACCGGGGAGCTGTTTTTT
CDR3 length: 14
clone size: NA
D gene: NA
V gene: TRBV19
J gene: TRBJ2-2

CDR3 protein: CASSRRQGSGNTIYF
CDR3 DNA: TGTGCCAGCAGCAGAAGACAGGGCTCTGGAAACACCATATATTTT
CDR3 length: 15
clone size: NA
D gene: TRBD1
V gene: TRBV9
J gene: TRBJ1-3

CDR3 protein: CASSPGGVRNTEAFF
CDR3 DNA: TGCGCCAGCAGCCCAGGAGGGGTTAGGAACACTGAAGCTTTCTTT
CDR3 length: 15
clone size: few
D gene: NA
V gene: TRBV5-1
J gene: TRBJ1-1

CDR3 protein: CASRPRGLADINPNYNEQFF
CDR3 DNA: TGTGCCAGCAGACCTCGGGGACTAGCGGATATAAACCCTAACTACAATGAGCAGTTCTTC
CDR3 length: 20
clone size: NA
D gene: TRBD2
V gene: TRBV27
J gene: TRBJ2-1

CDR3 protein: CASSTGKANYGYTF
CDR3 DNA: TGTGCCAGTAGTACCGGGAAAGCTAACTATGGCTACACCTTC
CDR3 length: 14
clone size: few
D gene: NA
V gene: TRBV19
J gene: TRBJ1-2

CDR3 protein: CASSLDLFRVGVGSHEQFF
CDR3 DNA: TGTGCCAGCAGCTTAGATCTGTTTCGGGTCGGGGTAGGGAGCCATGAGCAGTTCTTC
CDR3 length: 19
clone size: NA
D gene: NA
V gene: TRBV11-2
J gene: TRBJ2-1

CDR3 protein: CASSKGTADNEKLFF
CDR3 DNA: TGTGCCAGCAGCAAGGGGACAGCCGATAATGAAAAACTGTTTTTT
CDR3 length: 15
clone size: NA
D gene: TRBD1
V gene: TRBV7-9
J gene: TRBJ1-4

CDR3 protein: CASSRRDRANTGELFF
CDR3 DNA: TGCGCCAGCAGCCGCCGGGACAGGGCAAACACCGGGGAGCTGTTTTTT
CDR3 length: 16
clone size: few
D gene: TRBD1
V gene: TRBV4-1
J gene: TRBJ2-2

CDR3 protein: CASSLAETGNTEAFF
CDR3 DNA: TGTGCCAGCAGCTTAGCGGAGACAGGGAACACTGAAGCTTTCTTT
CDR3 length: 15
clone size: NA
D gene: NA
V gene: TRBV7-9
J gene: TRBJ1-1